A selection of T cell receptor beta chains follows, all from one sample in a study of T cell responses to AZD1222 COVID-19 vaccine. TCRdb's copy holds only in-frame clones and misses some; the assay was immunoSEQ multiplex PCR. In the table there are 90,000 to 100,000 clones, 88% of which are singletons. The sample here was peripheral blood, taken 28 days after the second AZD1222 dose. The receptors were gathered from an adult who received the AZD1222 COVID-19 vaccine. CDR3s include the opening cysteine and the closing phenylalanine or tryptophan. A D gene is named only where the DNA matches it firmly. Where a row states a size, it is once, few, many or the class of an expanded clone; other rows omit it.

CASSQGAGGDYEQYF,TGTGCCAGCAGCCAAGGAGCGGGAGGGGACTACGAGCAGTACTTC,TRBJ2-7,TRBD2,NA,TRBV11-2
CASSYGQNTEAFF,TGTGCCAGCAGTTATGGGCAGAACACTGAAGCTTTCTTT,TRBJ1-1,NA,NA,TRBV6-5
CASSWTGGVSEAFF,TGCGCCAGCAGCTGGACAGGGGGAGTATCTGAAGCTTTCTTT,TRBJ1-1,TRBD1,few,TRBV5-1
CASSTGGTQRSQYF,TGTGCCAGCAGTACCGGGGGTACACAACGCTCACAGTACTTC,TRBJ2-7,NA,NA,TRBV6-5
CASSWGGTSYANTGELFF,TGTGCCAGCAGCTGGGGCGGGACTAGCTACGCGAACACCGGGGAGCTGTTTTTT,TRBJ2-2,TRBD2,NA,TRBV5-6
CASGLGGDRVKAFF,TGTGCTAGTGGTTTGGGGGGGGACAGGGTGAAAGCTTTCTTT,TRBJ1-1,TRBD1,NA,TRBV12-5
CASSRTSGRLFF,TGTGCCAGCAGTCGGACTAGCGGGAGGTTGTTCTTC,TRBJ2-1,TRBD2,once,TRBV27
CASSEVRVGYEQYF,TGTGCCAGCAGTGAAGTCAGGGTAGGTTACGAGCAGTACTTC,TRBJ2-7,NA,few,TRBV2
CASSLTPGGPRAYEQYF,TGTGCCAGCAGTCTTACCCCGGGAGGGCCGAGGGCCTACGAGCAGTACTTC,TRBJ2-7,TRBD2,NA,TRBV28
CASSYGDSPLHF,TGTGCCAGCAGTTACGGTGATTCACCCCTCCACTTT,TRBJ1-6,NA,NA,TRBV6-5
CASSYGGGNQPQHF,TGTGCCAGCAGTTACGGTGGTGGCAATCAGCCCCAGCATTTT,TRBJ1-5,NA,NA,TRBV6-5
CASSLVGSSTVDTEAFF,TGTGCCAGCAGCTTAGTAGGCAGTTCTACAGTGGACACTGAAGCTTTCTTT,TRBJ1-1,NA,NA,TRBV11-2
CAWGTGNYGYTF,TGTGCCTGGGGCACAGGGAACTATGGCTACACCTTC,TRBJ1-2,NA,NA,TRBV30
CASSVVDSGRGSYNEQFF,TGTGCCAGCAGCGTAGTTGATAGCGGGAGGGGGTCCTACAATGAGCAGTTCTTC,TRBJ2-1,TRBD2,NA,TRBV9
CASSERGARKIEAFF,TGCGCCAGCAGTGAGCGGGGGGCGAGGAAGATTGAAGCTTTCTTT,TRBJ1-1,NA,NA,TRBV10-1
CATSNSNQPQHF,TGTGCCACCAGCAACAGCAATCAGCCCCAGCATTTT,TRBJ1-5,NA,once,TRBV15
CATSREGASGANVLTF,TGTGCCACCAGCAGAGAAGGGGCATCTGGGGCCAACGTCCTGACTTTC,TRBJ2-6,NA,NA,TRBV15
CASSPGSPGDSPLHF,TGTGCCAGCTCACCAGGGTCTCCCGGGGATTCACCCCTCCACTTT,TRBJ1-6,NA,NA,TRBV18
CASSLGGGRSTGELFF,TGTGCCAGCAGCCTCGGGGGCGGGAGAAGCACCGGGGAGCTGTTTTTT,TRBJ2-2,NA,NA,TRBV4-2
CASSWSGLGGNEQFF,TGTGCCAGCAGTTGGTCCGGACTAGGGGGCAATGAGCAGTTCTTC,TRBJ2-1,NA,NA,TRBV27
CASSLQGAGGNTIYF,TGTGCCAGCAGCCTACAGGGTGCGGGTGGAAACACCATATATTTT,TRBJ1-3,NA,NA,TRBV11-2
CSVVGQIAGFTYEQYF,TGCAGCGTTGTCGGACAGATAGCGGGATTTACCTACGAGCAGTACTTC,TRBJ2-7,TRBD2,NA,TRBV29-1
CASSQSGVMNTEAFF,TGTGCCAGCAGCCAATCGGGGGTCATGAACACTGAAGCTTTCTTT,TRBJ1-1,NA,NA,TRBV7-9
CASSLEGQMNTEAFF,TGTGCCAGCAGCTTAGAGGGACAGATGAACACTGAAGCTTTCTTT,TRBJ1-1,TRBD1,NA,TRBV7-9
CASSDRGREEKLFF,TGCGCCAGCAGTGACAGGGGAAGGGAAGAAAAACTGTTTTTT,TRBJ1-4,NA,NA,TRBV10-2
CASSQGDLYLMNTEAFF,TGTGCCAGCAGCCAAGGCGACCTCTACCTCATGAACACTGAAGCTTTCTTT,TRBJ1-1,NA,NA,TRBV3-1/TRBV3-2
CASSSTIQGMNTEAFF,TGCGCCAGCAGTTCAACCATACAGGGGATGAACACTGAAGCTTTCTTT,TRBJ1-1,TRBD1,once,TRBV5-1
CATSRDYLASYEQYF,TGTGCCACCAGCAGAGATTATCTGGCCTCCTACGAGCAGTACTTC,TRBJ2-7,NA,NA,TRBV15
CASSPLTVTYNEQFF,TGTGCCAGCTCGCCATTGACAGTGACCTACAATGAGCAGTTCTTC,TRBJ2-1,NA,few,TRBV18
CASSVDVGGYGYTF,TGCGCCAGCAGCGTAGACGTGGGTGGCTATGGCTACACCTTC,TRBJ1-2,NA,few,TRBV5-1
CASQARSSAGNTIYF,TGCGCCAGCCAAGCTCGGAGTTCCGCTGGAAACACCATATATTTT,TRBJ1-3,NA,NA,TRBV5-1
CASSRQGSAGETQYF,TGCGCCAGCAGCAGACAGGGTTCAGCTGGCGAGACCCAGTACTTC,TRBJ2-5,TRBD1,NA,TRBV5-1
CASKTVGGRQPQHF,TGTGCCAGCAAAACGGTGGGGGGCCGGCAGCCCCAGCATTTT,TRBJ1-5,NA,NA,TRBV6-5
CASSYSRRTGELFF,TGTGCCAGCAGTTACTCGAGGCGGACCGGGGAGCTGTTTTTT,TRBJ2-2,NA,NA,TRBV6-5
CASSDPGGVSLEQYF,TGTGCCAGCTCCGACCCAGGGGGCGTCAGCCTCGAGCAGTACTTC,TRBJ2-7,TRBD1,NA,TRBV18
CASSFTSRDTEAFF,TGCGCCAGCAGCTTTACGTCTAGGGACACTGAAGCTTTCTTT,TRBJ1-1,NA,NA,TRBV5-1
CASSTGTGGLNTEAFF,TGTGCCAGCAGTACCGGGACAGGGGGCCTGAACACTGAAGCTTTCTTT,TRBJ1-1,TRBD1,once,TRBV2
CASSNGQGATEAFF,TGTGCCAGCAGTAACGGACAGGGGGCCACTGAAGCTTTCTTT,TRBJ1-1,TRBD1,NA,TRBV28
CASSLEGPGHSNQPQHF,TGTGCCAGCAGCCTCGAAGGACCGGGACATAGCAATCAGCCCCAGCATTTT,TRBJ1-5,NA,NA,TRBV4-2
CASSLGGGRDQPQHF,TGCGCCAGCAGCTTGGGCGGGGGGAGAGATCAGCCCCAGCATTTT,TRBJ1-5,NA,NA,TRBV5-1
CASLGLAGRNEQFF,TGTGCCAGCCTAGGACTAGCGGGGCGCAATGAGCAGTTCTTC,TRBJ2-1,TRBD2,NA,TRBV28
CASSERGSGSPLHF,TGTGCCAGCAGTGAACGGGGCTCCGGATCACCCCTCCACTTT,TRBJ1-6,NA,once,TRBV2
CASSVSPGGRGGYTF,TGTGCCAGCAGTGTCTCGCCAGGGGGCAGGGGTGGCTACACCTTC,TRBJ1-2,TRBD1,NA,TRBV28
CASRETNTGELFF,TGTGCCAGCAGAGAAACTAACACCGGGGAGCTGTTTTTT,TRBJ2-2,NA,NA,TRBV11-3
CAIRTGNEQYF,TGTGCCATCAGGACAGGGAACGAGCAGTACTTC,TRBJ2-7,TRBD1,NA,TRBV10-3
CASSLGLAGVLDTQYF,TGTGCCAGCTCACTGGGACTAGCGGGAGTGTTGGATACGCAGTATTTT,TRBJ2-3,TRBD2,NA,TRBV18
CASSRRTGPPPYEQYF,TGTGCCAGTAGTAGAAGGACAGGCCCGCCTCCATACGAGCAGTACTTC,TRBJ2-7,TRBD1,NA,TRBV19
CASSLGQGTSYEQYF,TGTGCCAGCAGCTTAGGACAGGGGACCTCCTACGAGCAGTACTTC,TRBJ2-7,TRBD1,once,TRBV11-2
CASYQGQGSYEQYF,TGTGCCAGCTACCAAGGACAGGGAAGCTACGAGCAGTACTTC,TRBJ2-7,TRBD1,NA,TRBV2
CASSMGQGSIDEQFF,TGTGCCAGCAGCATGGGACAGGGTAGTATCGATGAGCAGTTCTTC,TRBJ2-1,TRBD1,NA,TRBV9
CASRPTGANVLTF,TGTGCCAGCAGGCCCACTGGGGCCAACGTCCTGACTTTC,TRBJ2-6,NA,few,TRBV12-3/TRBV12-4
CASSPSGQVSNQPQHF,TGTGCCAGCAGCCCCTCCGGACAGGTTAGCAATCAGCCCCAGCATTTT,TRBJ1-5,TRBD1,NA,TRBV7-9